The 29 T cell receptor beta chains below all came from one sample that was sequenced in a study of T cells in Graves' hyperthyroidism and ophthalmopathy. RNA transcripts provided the source from which TCR beta CDR3 regions were amplified. During a first-round RT-PCR of the TCR CDR3, the HTBI primer set was used. One entry per CDR3 protein results from TCRdb running MiXCR on the multiplex PCR reads. The profile shows 100,000 to 130,000 distinct CDR3 sequences, roughly 15% of them singletons. What was sequenced was blood. These receptors came from a woman aged 50 to 60 with Graves' hyperthyroidism.

This clonotype appeared many times. The rearrangement joins TRBV6-1 to TRBJ2-7; 7 bases fit TRBD2. This CDR3 contains 16 residues. In germline, CDR1 is MNHNS, CDR2 SASEGT. After removal of 2 bases from V and 5 bases from J, the junction contained 12 bases not matched to a gene. The CDR3 is CASSESRWRERHEQYV. DNA of the CDR3: TGTGCCAGCAGTGAAAGTCGGTGGCGGGAGCGCCACGAGCAGTACGTC.

The J gene is TRBJ1-6, the V gene TRBV20-1, with D maybe TRBD1 (5 bases). The V end was cut by 5 bases, the J end by 7 bases, with 15 bases between. The germline gives CDR1 DFQATT, CDR2 SNEGSKA (reference sequence). This CDR3 has 14 amino acids. The CDR3: CSARSGPQNSPLHF. CDR3 sequence (DNA): TGCAGTGCTCGTTCGGGACCGCAGAATTCACCCCTCCACTTT.

This clonotype was detected ten times or more. This chain uses TRBV9 with TRBJ1-4; a possible D gene is TRBD1 (5 bases). The V gene lost 3 bases and the J gene lost 8 bases, with 17 bases spanning the gap. Germline-derived CDR1 and CDR2 are SGDLS and YYNGEE. This CDR3 is 15 amino acids long. The CDR3 DNA follows: TGTGCCAGCAGCGAGGAGGGGAGACGCGGAGAAAAACTGTTTTTT. This encodes CASSEEGRRGEKLFF. Based on the CDR3 plus reference TRBV9 and TRBJ1-4, the full variable domain is DSGVTQTPKHLITATGQRVTLRCSPRSGDLSVYWYQQSLDQGLQFLIQYYNGEERAKGNILERFSAQQFPDLHSELNLSSLELGDSALYFCASSEEGRRGEKLFFGSGTQLSVL.

This clonotype has at least ten counts. This could be a read error, since a much larger clone is one nucleotide away. Lacking the conserved final phenylalanine or tryptophan, this CDR3 likely reflects a read error. V gene TRBV28 combines with J gene TRBJ1-1; unclear D gene. This CDR3 region has 12 residues. V was trimmed by 6 bases and J by 6 bases, leaving 11 bases between them. Germline V gene sequence: CDR1 MDHEN, CDR2 SYDVKM. The CDR3 nucleotides read TGTGCCAGCAGCCCTGTGGCGTCTGAAGCTTTCCTT. This sequence encodes CASSPVASEAFL.

Many counts were recorded for this clonotype. The rearrangement links TRBV5-6 to TRBJ2-6; TRBD2 might be the D (6 bases). Germline V CDR1 and CDR2: SGHDT, YYEEEE. Trimming took off 3 bases at V and 0 bases at J, with 19 bases between the two ends. CDR3 length: 19 residues. The CDR3 DNA is TGTGCCAGCAGCTCAACGGGACTCCTGGATTTCTCTGGGGCCAACGTCCTGACTTTC. This encodes CASSSTGLLDFSGANVLTF.

V and J are TRBV18 and TRBJ1-4; D gene unclear. Trimming stripped 3 bases from V and 5 bases from J, with 13 bases between. The germline gives CDR1 KGHSH, CDR2 LQKENI. This CDR3 comprises 15 residues. In DNA, the CDR3 is TGTGCCAGCTCACCCCTGGGCTCCAAAAATGAAAAACTGTTTTTT. Amino acids: CASSPLGSKNEKLFF. Using reference TRBV18 and TRBJ1-4 for the parts outside the CDR3, the full variable domain is NAGVMQNPRHLVRRRGQEARLRCSPMKGHSHVYWYRQLPEEGLKFMVYLQKENIIDESGMPKERFSAEFPKEGPSILRIQQVVRGDSAAYFCASSPLGSKNEKLFFGSGTQLSVL.

Many counts were recorded for this clonotype. The chain carries TRBV29-1 and TRBJ2-1; possibly TRBD2 for D (6 bases). The germline gives CDR1 SQVTM, CDR2 ANQGSEA. This CDR3 is built from 14 residues. Between the trimmed V and J ends, which lost 4 bases and 4 bases, there was a span of 14 bases. CDR3 coding DNA: TGCAGCGTTGGTGGTTTAGCGGAATACAATGAGCAGTTCTTC. Its translation: CSVGGLAEYNEQFF.

The chain recombines TRBV7-6 with TRBJ2-1, with 7 bases that match TRBD2. The CDR3 is made up of 16 amino acids. Germline trimming cut 3 bases from V and 9 bases from J; bases unmatched to any gene: 14. Germline V gene sequence: CDR1 SGHVS, CDR2 FNYEAQ. The CDR3 DNA reads as TGTGCCAGCAGCTTCAACCCAGCGGGACGGCAATCTGAGCAGTTCTTC. It is translated as CASSFNPAGRQSEQFF.

In its sample, this clonotype was seen many times. The J gene is TRBJ2-3, the V gene TRBV28; TRBD1 agrees at 12 bases. Per the germline V gene, CDR1 is MDHEN and CDR2 is SYDVKM. This CDR3 comprises 17 residues. Germline trimming cut 3 bases from V and 3 bases from J; bases unmatched to any gene: 7. The CDR3 DNA is TGTGCCAGCAGTTTGGCCGGGACAGGGGGCAGGACAGATACGCAGTATTTT. It is translated as CASSLAGTGGRTDTQYF.

The chain is built from TRBV3-1 and TRBJ1-1; D possibly corresponds to TRBD1 (5 bases). Germline CDR1 is LGHDT and CDR2 is YNNKEL (reference sequence). The V and J ends lost 2 bases and 5 bases respectively, with 12 bases between them. The CDR3 covers 14 residues. For the CDR3, the DNA is TGTGCCAGCAGCCAACTTGGGGCAGGGACTGAAGCTTTCTTT. Translating it yields CASSQLGAGTEAFF.

This clonotype has ten or more counts. The chain carries TRBV29-1 and TRBJ2-1; 9 bases fit TRBD2. Germline CDR1 SQVTM, CDR2 ANQGSEA. The V segment lost 5 bases and the J segment 1 base; nucleotides outside the gene matches: 3. This CDR3 is 14 amino acids long. CDR3 sequence reads: CSVLSGRSYNEQFF. Written as DNA, the CDR3 is TGCAGCGTTCTTAGCGGGAGATCCTACAATGAGCAGTTCTTC.

This clonotype was observed many times. The chain couples TRBV19 to TRBJ2-1; 11 bases map to TRBD1. This CDR3 contains 14 residues. Trimming took 5 bases from V and 8 from J; bases not matched to a gene: 5. Germline assignment: CDR1 LNHDA and CDR2 SQIVND (reference sequence). CDR3 coding DNA: TGTGCCAGTAGTGGGACAGGGGGAAGCGATGAGCAGTTCTTC. It codes for CASSGTGGSDEQFF.

This clonotype was recorded many times. The DNA of the CDR3 is TGTGCCAGCAGTTCAGCTCTCAGCTCCTACGAGCAGTACTTC. It encodes CASSSALSSYEQYF. The chain is built from TRBV6-1 and TRBJ2-7, with D uncertain. The CDR3 spans 14 residues. Germline-derived CDR1 and CDR2 are MNHNS and SASEGT. V was clipped by 5 bases and J by 0 bases, with 11 bases between them.

This clonotype was seen many times. This chain links TRBV2 with TRBJ1-2; D remains unclear. This CDR3 spans 13 amino acids. V dropped 1 base and J dropped 4 bases, with 7 bases sitting between them. Germline CDR1 is SNHLY and CDR2 is FYNNEI. The CDR3 region is CASSEGSTYGYTF. The CDR3 coding sequence is TGTGCCAGCAGTGAAGGCAGCACCTATGGCTACACCTTC.

Many counts were recorded for this clonotype. This chain joins TRBV12-3 or TRBV12-4 and TRBJ2-7, with 8 nucleotides matching TRBD1. This CDR3 is built from 14 residues. With V trimmed by 3 bases and J by 2 bases, 3 bases remained unmatched. CDR3 nucleotide sequence: TGTGCCAGCAGTTTCCGACAGGGGACCTACGAGCAGTACTTC. Residues: CASSFRQGTYEQYF.

J is TRBJ2-3 and V is TRBV5-1, with D maybe TRBD1 (5 bases). The CDR3 loop spans 15 amino acids. V shed 2 bases and J shed 2 bases, with 12 bases lying between them. Germline CDR1 is SGHRS and CDR2 is YFSETQ. As DNA, the CDR3 is TGCGCCAGCAGCTTCTCACCAGGGAACACAGATACGCAGTATTTT. It translates to CASSFSPGNTDTQYF.

This clonotype came up a few times. One base away lies a much larger clone, so this may be a sequencing read error. CDR3 residues: CASSPASGGRGEQFF. CDR3 DNA sequence: TGTGCCAGCAGTCCGGCTAGCGGGGGGAGGGGTGAGCAGTTCTTC. This chain links TRBV27 with TRBJ2-1; 11 nucleotides align to TRBD2. The length of the CDR3 is 15 residues. Per the germline V gene, CDR1 is MNHEY and CDR2 is SMNVEV (reference sequence). V was clipped by 5 bases and J by 9 bases; unmatched bases: 9.

Ten or more counts support this clonotype. The rearrangement joins TRBV20-1 to TRBJ2-5; 8 bases agree with TRBD1. Trimming cost V 6 bases and J 5 bases; bases outside gene matches: 11. The CDR3 loop spans 14 amino acids. The V gene's germline CDR1 is DFQATT and CDR2 SNEGSKA (reference sequence). The CDR3 DNA is TGCAGTGCGCGGCCACAGGGGGAATTGGAGACCCAGTACTTC. Translating it yields CSARPQGELETQYF.

The sample holds many counts of this clonotype. The chain carries TRBV28 and TRBJ2-1; 13 bases align to TRBD2. There are 16 residues in the CDR3. Germline V lookup: CDR1 MDHEN, CDR2 SYDVKM. V was pared by 5 bases and J by 1 base, with 2 bases of the junction left unmatched. The DNA of the CDR3 is TGTGCCAGCAGTCAACTAGCGGGAGGGTCCTACAATGAGCAGTTCTTC. This codes for CASSQLAGGSYNEQFF.

The chain recombines TRBV12-3 or TRBV12-4 with TRBJ1-2; TRBD1 is a possible D gene (5 bases). Trimming took off 7 bases at V and 2 bases at J, with 14 bases between the two ends. This CDR3 comprises 14 residues. The CDR3 spells CASTVWGSNYGYTF. The CDR3 region has the DNA TGTGCCAGCACGGTGTGGGGGTCCAACTATGGCTACACCTTC.

J is TRBJ2-3 and V is TRBV13, with D hard to call. V was shortened by 4 bases and J by 8 bases, with 13 bases between the two germline ends. The CDR3 has 13 amino acids. CDR1 and CDR2 from the germline V gene are PRHDT and FYEKMQ (reference sequence). CDR3 amino acids: CASSSTPSGTQYF. CDR3 DNA sequence: TGTGCCAGCAGCTCGACTCCCTCGGGTACGCAGTATTTT.

This clonotype has a count of ten or more. This chain uses TRBV11-2 with TRBJ2-3; D ambiguous. Germline V lookup: CDR1 SGHAT, CDR2 FQNNGV. Trimming pared 0 bases from V and 6 bases from J, leaving 10 bases between. The CDR3 is made up of 14 amino acids. The CDR3 nucleotides read TGTGCCAGCAGCTTAGAACCGGTGACGGATACGCAGTATTTT. It translates to CASSLEPVTDTQYF.

In its sample, this clonotype was seen many times. The V and J genes are TRBV15 and TRBJ2-5, with TRBD2 as a possible D gene (8 bases). Trimming shortened V by 6 bases and J by 5 bases, and 16 bases separated the two germline ends. CDR3 length: 14 amino acids. Per germline, CDR1 LNHNV and CDR2 YYDKDF (reference sequence). CDR3 sequence: CATSSGLGGETQYF. CDR3 bases: TGTGCCACCAGTTCGGGACTAGGGGGCGAGACCCAGTACTTC.

This clonotype was counted many times. This chain joins TRBV7-3 and TRBJ1-1, with D possibly being TRBD1 (5 bases). In germline, CDR1 is SGHTA, CDR2 FQGTGA. Trimming stripped 7 bases from V and 6 bases from J, with 15 bases between. This CDR3 has 13 amino acids. The CDR3 bases are TGTGCCAGCAAAGCCCCGGGGGAGGCTGAAGCTTTCTTT. Its protein product is CASKAPGEAEAFF.

The rearrangement joins TRBV7-3 to TRBJ2-3; 10 bases match TRBD2. There are 16 residues in the CDR3. Germline values: CDR1 SGHTA, CDR2 FQGTGA. The V and J ends lost 2 bases and 2 bases, in that order; junction bases with no gene match: 4. CDR3 loop: CASSLQAGGPTDTQYF. The CDR3 DNA reads as TGTGCCAGCAGCTTACAAGCGGGAGGGCCCACAGATACGCAGTATTTT.

This clonotype came up many times. In DNA form, the CDR3 reads TGTGCCAGTAGTACCGGGTGGATCACTGAAGCTTTCTTT. This gives the protein CASSTGWITEAFF. V is TRBV19 and J is TRBJ1-1; no firm D call. Germline lookup yields CDR1 LNHDA and CDR2 SQIVND (reference sequence). The CDR3 contains 13 residues. V was clipped by 4 bases and J by 4 bases, with 10 bases between them.

In this sample, this clonotype turned up a few times. One end of the junction does not line up with germline, which may come from a read error. The J gene is TRBJ1-6, the V gene TRBV28; D unclear. From germline, CDR1 is MDHEN and CDR2 SYDVKM. The CDR3 is 12 amino acids. The CDR3 nucleotides are TGTGCCAGCGGTTTTATCGGACCACCCCTCCACTTT. It is translated as CASGFIGPPLHF.

This clonotype showed up just a few times. The chain combines TRBV11-2 with TRBJ2-1; D may be TRBD1 (6 bases). The V end was cut by 1 base, the J end by 3 bases, with 10 bases between. Per the germline V gene, CDR1 is SGHAT and CDR2 is FQNNGV. This CDR3 is built from 15 residues. In nucleotides, the CDR3 is TGTGCCAGCAGCTTAGGGACAGATTACTACAATGAGCAGTTCTTC. Its translation: CASSLGTDYYNEQFF.

The table lists this clonotype with many counts. This chain links TRBV7-3 with TRBJ2-6; D is ambiguous. Trimming stripped 5 bases from V and 0 bases from J, with 5 bases between. The germline V gene has CDR1 SGHTA and CDR2 FQGTGA. The CDR3 sequence is 14 residues long. This CDR3 is CASSRTSGANVLTF. The DNA of the CDR3 is TGTGCCAGCAGCAGGACCTCTGGGGCCAACGTCCTGACTTTC.